The 24 T cell receptor beta chains below all came from one sample that was sequenced in a study of OX40 agonist ivuxolimab in advanced cancers. Clones were read by immunoSEQ multiplex PCR, and TCRdb kept only the in-frame ones, dropping some. The repertoire has approximately 30,000 clones, 75% to 90% of them found once; the top ten carry around 10%. Sequenced here: CD4+ or CD8+ T cells sorted from blood, sampled in a trial of the OX40 agonist ivuxolimab. All receptors derive from an adult with an advanced solid tumor such as melanoma, head and neck, liver or kidney cancer.

This clone has a single count. The chain carries TRBV14 and TRBJ1-1; no clear D. V was clipped by 2 bases and J by 1 base, with 17 bases between them. The CDR3 totals 17 residues. Per the germline V gene, CDR1 is SGHDN and CDR2 is FVKESK. This chain's CDR3 is CASSQNPWTVGNTEAFF. The CDR3 region has the DNA TGTGCCAGCAGCCAAAACCCTTGGACGGTCGGGAACACTGAAGCTTTCTTT. Together with reference TRBV14 and TRBJ1-1, the CDR3 gives the full variable domain: EAGVTQFPSHSVIEKGQTVTLRCDPISGHDNLYWYRRVMGKEIKFLLHFVKESKQDESGMPNNRFLAERTGGTYSTLKVQPAELEDSGVYFCASSQNPWTVGNTEAFFGQGTRLTVV.

Relative to its sample, this clone is medium-sized (0.01 to 0.1%). The same CDR3 arises from other DNA sequences in this sample as well. The rearrangement uses TRBV5-5 and TRBJ2-7; the match to TRBD1 covers 9 bases. The CDR3 has 15 amino acids. The junction had 2 bases not matched to a gene; V was cut back by 0 bases and J by 1 base. CDR1 is SGHKS and CDR2 is YYEKEE in the germline V gene (reference sequence). The CDR3 is CASSLGTGVSYEQYF. The CDR3 DNA follows: TGTGCCAGCAGCTTGGGGACAGGGGTGTCCTACGAGCAGTACTTC. Full variable domain (missing parts from reference TRBV5-5 and TRBJ2-7): DAGVTQSPTHLIKTRGQQVTLRCSPISGHKSVSWYQQVLGQGPQFIFQYYEKEERGRGNFPDRFSARQFPNYSSELNVNALLLGDSALYLCASSLGTGVSYEQYFGPGTRLTVT.

The CDR3 region is CASSLSSNQPQHF. As DNA, the CDR3 is TGTGCCAGCAGTTTATCAAGCAATCAGCCCCAGCATTTT. The chain uses TRBV27 and TRBJ1-5; no definite D call. This CDR3 has 13 residues. Germline CDR1 is MNHEY and CDR2 is SMNVEV (reference sequence). V was shortened by 0 bases and J by 1 base, with 1 base between the two germline ends.

The chain employs TRBV5-1 and TRBJ1-2; a possible D gene is TRBD1 (5 bases). The CDR3 loop spans 15 amino acids. CDR1 and CDR2 (germline): SGHRS, YFSETQ. Trimming stripped 0 bases from V and 0 bases from J, with 9 bases between. The CDR3 is CASSLEGTPNYGYTF. The DNA for the CDR3 is TGCGCCAGCAGCTTGGAAGGGACCCCTAACTATGGCTACACCTTC.

CDR3 bases: TGTGCCAGCAGCCCCCAAAACACCGGGGAGCTGTTTTTT. Translation: CASSPQNTGELFF. V and J are TRBV13 and TRBJ2-2; D uncertain. In germline, CDR1 is PRHDT, CDR2 FYEKMQ (reference sequence). Trimming pared 5 bases from V and 2 bases from J, leaving 6 bases between. The CDR3 consists of 13 residues. Using reference TRBV13 and TRBJ2-2 for the parts outside the CDR3, the full variable domain is AAGVIQSPRHLIKEKRETATLKCYPIPRHDTVYWYQQGPGQDPQFLISFYEKMQSDKGSIPDRFSAQQFSDYHSELNMSSLELGDSALYFCASSPQNTGELFFGEGSRLTVL.

The chain has TRBV9 and TRBJ2-1; 9 positions agree with TRBD2. V gave up 4 bases and J gave up 8 bases; unmatched junction bases: 4. CDR1 SGDLS and CDR2 YYNGEE come from the germline V gene. This CDR3 is 13 amino acids long. The CDR3: CASSSGLAYEQFF. The CDR3 DNA sequence: TGTGCCAGCAGCTCGGGACTAGCCTATGAGCAGTTCTTC.

The chain links TRBV19 to TRBJ1-2, with D unresolved. V lost 10 bases and J lost 2, with 11 bases in between. This CDR3 region has 12 residues. Looked up from germline, CDR1 is LNHDA and CDR2 is SQIVND (reference sequence). CDR3 loop: CATERGNYGYTF. DNA for the CDR3: TGTGCCACCGAACGGGGAAACTATGGCTACACCTTC.

This clone was detected a few times. Other nucleotide sequences from this sample produce the same CDR3. The V gene is TRBV27, the J gene TRBJ2-7, with D unresolved. The CDR3 sequence is 12 residues long. V shed 4 bases and J shed 0 bases, with 4 bases lying between them. Germline V gives CDR1 MNHEY, CDR2 SMNVEV (reference sequence). The CDR3 reads CASSSSSYEQYF. Written as DNA, the CDR3 is TGTGCCAGCAGTTCTAGCTCCTACGAGCAGTACTTC.

The chain combines TRBV9 with TRBJ2-7, with D tentatively TRBD2 (5 bases). The CDR3 totals 14 residues. V shed 2 bases and J shed 2 bases, with 11 bases lying between them. The germline CDR1 and CDR2 sequences are SGDLS and YYNGEE. In DNA form, the CDR3 reads TGTGCCAGCAGCGTGACTCTAGCCCCCTACGAGCAGTACTTC. It is translated as CASSVTLAPYEQYF.

This chain uses TRBV19 with TRBJ1-5; 10 nucleotides line up with TRBD1. Trimming removed 5 bases from V and 7 bases from J; junction bases left unmatched: 8. CDR1 LNHDA and CDR2 SQIVND come from the germline V gene (reference sequence). This CDR3 has 15 residues. The CDR3 sequence is CASSPQDRGAQPQHF. CDR3 bases: TGTGCCAGTAGTCCTCAGGACAGGGGGGCGCAGCCCCAGCATTTT.

The chain is built from TRBV11-3 and TRBJ1-6; D gene unclear. The germline V gene encodes CDR1 SGHNT and CDR2 YENEEA. Between the trimmed V and J ends, which lost 1 base and 0 bases, there was a span of 10 bases. The CDR3 has 17 amino acids. In DNA form, the CDR3 reads TGTGCCAGCAGCTTAGCCTCCCAGGCCTCCTATAATTCACCCCTCCACTTT. Residues: CASSLASQASYNSPLHF.

This chain uses TRBV9 with TRBJ1-6; weak D call: TRBD1 (6 bases). The CDR3 is 18 residues long. V gave up 0 bases and J gave up 4 bases, with 17 bases separating them. Germline lookup yields CDR1 SGDLS and CDR2 YYNGEE. CDR3 sequence (DNA): TGTGCCAGCAGCGTAGGGGCGTTGGGGGGCCATTATAATTCACCCCTCCACTTT. Encoded protein: CASSVGALGGHYNSPLHF.

J is TRBJ1-2 and V is TRBV29-1; D unclear. The germline V gene has CDR1 SQVTM and CDR2 ANQGSEA. V was pared by 2 bases and J by 5 bases, with 9 bases between. The CDR3 loop spans 12 amino acids. Here the CDR3 reads CSVETDTYGYTF. CDR3 nucleotide sequence: TGCAGCGTTGAAACCGATACTTATGGCTACACCTTC.

The chain has TRBV4-1 and TRBJ2-7, with unresolved D. The V gene's germline CDR1 is MGHRA and CDR2 YSYEKL. The ends were cut back, 4 bases at V and 2 bases at J, with 15 bases in the middle. CDR3 length: 15 amino acids. This CDR3 is CASSLLPGSTYEQYF. CDR3 nucleotide sequence: TGCGCCAGCAGCCTCCTTCCAGGCTCGACCTACGAGCAGTACTTC.

In its sample, this clone was seen once. The J gene is TRBJ1-4, the V gene TRBV5-6; TRBD1 agrees at 8 bases. The J segment lost 7 bases and the V segment lost 5 bases, leaving 13 bases of the junction unmatched. The length of the CDR3 is 16 residues. Per the germline V gene, CDR1 is SGHDT and CDR2 is YYEEEE. This chain's CDR3 is CASSYVTGEEGEKLFF. The CDR3 bases are TGTGCCAGCAGTTATGTGACAGGGGAAGAGGGTGAAAAACTGTTTTTT.

The CDR3 is CASSGRFEAKFYNEQFF. CDR3 coding DNA: TGCGCCAGCAGTGGGAGGTTCGAAGCGAAATTCTACAATGAGCAGTTCTTC. V gene TRBV10-2 combines with J gene TRBJ2-1, with D tentatively TRBD2 (5 bases). The V and J ends lost 4 bases and 3 bases respectively, with 19 bases between them. CDR1 and CDR2 (germline): WSHSY, SAAADI. The CDR3 runs to 17 residues.

The J gene is TRBJ2-1, the V gene TRBV27, with 8 bases matching TRBD2. The CDR3 covers 15 residues. Trimming took 6 bases from V and 0 from J; bases not matched to a gene: 4. CDR1 MNHEY and CDR2 SMNVEV come from the germline V gene (reference sequence). CDR3 coding DNA: TGTGCCAGCAGCCCTGCGGGGGGCTCCTACAATGAGCAGTTCTTC. It translates to CASSPAGGSYNEQFF.

This clone appeared a few times. The J gene is TRBJ1-1, the V gene TRBV4-1; 9 bases match TRBD1. Germline values: CDR1 MGHRA, CDR2 YSYEKL. The trim removed 4 bases at V and 7 bases at J, leaving 7 bases unmatched. This CDR3 is 14 amino acids long. The CDR3 spells CASSLGQGWSEAFF. The CDR3 nucleotides are TGCGCCAGCAGCCTGGGACAGGGATGGAGTGAAGCTTTCTTT.

This chain joins TRBV9 and TRBJ2-2; 9 positions match TRBD2. The CDR3 spans 14 residues. V trimming: 4 bases; J trimming: 7 bases; junction bases outside the gene matches: 5. Germline-derived CDR1 and CDR2 are SGDLS and YYNGEE. As DNA, the CDR3 is TGTGCCAGCAGCTCCCGGACTAGCGTCGGGGAGCTGTTTTTT. The encoded protein is CASSSRTSVGELFF.

V usage is TRBV7-2 and J usage is TRBJ1-1, with TRBD1 as a possible D gene (6 bases). The germline V and J ends were trimmed by 1 base and 8 bases, with 11 bases remaining between them. Germline V gene data show CDR1 as SGHTA and CDR2 as FQGNSA. The CDR3 contains 13 residues. Written as DNA, the CDR3 is TGTGCCAGCAGCTTAGTGACAGGCTACGAAGCTTTCTTT. Protein: CASSLVTGYEAFF.

V is TRBV6-1 and J is TRBJ1-3; D is uncertain. The V end was cut by 1 base, the J end by 4 bases, with 17 bases between. The CDR3 runs to 17 residues. Per germline, CDR1 MNHNS and CDR2 SASEGT. The CDR3 DNA sequence: TGTGCCAGCAGTGAAGGAAGCGGTGGCAGGTCGGGAAACACCATATATTTT. It is translated as CASSEGSGGRSGNTIYF.

The gene calls are TRBV4-1 and TRBJ2-3; TRBD2 matches 14 bases. Germline V lookup: CDR1 MGHRA, CDR2 YSYEKL. V lost 1 base to trimming and J lost 6 bases; unmatched junction nucleotides: 3. The CDR3 is 16 residues long. The CDR3 loop is CASSQGTSGRWDTQYF. The CDR3, as DNA: TGCGCCAGCAGCCAAGGGACTAGCGGGAGGTGGGATACGCAGTATTTT.

The V gene is TRBV28, the J gene TRBJ1-1, with D uncertain. CDR1 is MDHEN and CDR2 is SYDVKM in the germline V gene. Trimming removed 3 bases at V and 1 base at J, with 9 bases between. The CDR3 runs to 14 residues. The CDR3 coding sequence is TGTGCCAGCAGTTTTTTAAAGTCGAACACTGAAGCTTTCTTT. It is translated as CASSFLKSNTEAFF.

The chain employs TRBV28 and TRBJ1-1; 9 bases line up with TRBD1. Trimming removed 6 bases from V and 3 bases from J; junction bases left unmatched: 5. The CDR3 is 14 residues long. Germline CDR1 and CDR2: MDHEN and SYDVKM. CDR3 DNA sequence: TGTGCCAGCAGCCCACAGGGGGCCGACACTGAAGCTTTCTTT. Its translation is CASSPQGADTEAFF.